This T cell receptor beta chain originates from a study of cytomegalovirus exposure and HLA in healthy donors. Study observations and caveats: As was reported, the classifier diagnosed cytomegalovirus status with high specificity and sensitivity. Researchers counted around 180 TCR beta chains as cytomegalovirus-associated.

The germline V gene has CDR1 MNHNY and CDR2 SVGAGI (reference sequence). The CDR3 sequence is 15 residues long. Trimming removed 0 bases at V and 4 bases at J, with 12 bases between. To note about this clone: Its target is not known.

Generated by immunoSEQ multiplex PCR, the TCRdb table keeps only in-frame clones and is missing some. The sample lists 150,000 to 180,000 clones; about 88% were seen once. These donors were members of the approximately 120-subject validation cohort, a group separate from the approximately 670-subject first cohort. The chain joins TRBV6-6 to TRBJ1-2; a possible D gene is TRBD1 (6 bases). The clonotype was recovered from a man aged 18 to 30 in good health and CMV-seropositive. Sample: PBMCs. CDR3 in amino acids: CASSYSIQGGYGYTF. The CDR3 region has the DNA TGTGCCAGCAGTTACTCAATACAGGGCGGCTATGGCTACACCTTC.